This T cell receptor beta chain was observed in a study of blood T cell repertoires in COVID-19 (dated by TCRdb to 2019 to 2021). Regarding the research as a whole: Collaborator samples came from the United States, Italy and Spain and covered acute and convalescent phases of COVID-19. Deeply sampled blood TCRbeta repertoires from subjects exposed to, actively infected with, or recovered from COVID-19 were included in the dataset. The material from the prospective study consisted of cDNA or gDNA derived from T cells, B-cell-depleted T cells, or PBMCs. The sample metadata nearly always contained a de-identified subject ID, COVID-19 status, age in years and sex. The samples were drawn from two sources: the first 160 participants of the ongoing ImmuneRACE study, and about 1,300 subjects contributed by 6 global collaborators. HLA class I and class II types, where available, came from metadata supplied by the sample provider rather than from assay-based typing. The repertoires were released in a freely available public database meant as a resource for research on the immune response to SARS-CoV-2. On the study overall, not on this receptor specifically: The quantity of clinical and demographic metadata differed by source and by participant and was supplied without curation.

Enrolling through a virtual design, the prospective study's participants ranged in age from roughly 18 to 89 years and lived across roughly 23 United States geographic areas. In the prospective study, participants were assigned to cohorts based on the clinical history participants reported in a screening survey and a study questionnaire. Recovered participants in ImmuneRACE Cohort 3 were defined by two consecutive negative NP/OP PCR tests, clearance by a healthcare professional, or resolution of symptoms. In the prospective study, whole blood, serum and a nasopharyngeal or oropharyngeal swab were collected from each participant by mobile phlebotomists. Participants in the prospective study had the option to provide additional blood draws and questionnaires over an approximately 2-month period. Before DNA extraction, blood samples from the prospective study were shipped at room temperature or frozen.

TCRbeta CDR3 regions were amplified from genomic DNA by means of the immunoSEQ Assay, a bias-controlled multiplex PCR. The paper's data handling went like this. The number of nucleated cells in each sample was estimated from the amplification of reference gene primers within the assay. To quantify the absolute abundance of each unique TCRbeta CDR3 rearrangement, sequence reads were collapsed and filtered. For each sample, productive Simpson clonality was calculated as the square root of Simpson's diversity index across productive rearrangements. TCRdb retrieved this table from immuneACCESS and kept in-frame rearrangements only. Not all clones are present; in checked studies, unresolved V genes account for under half, and no reason is known for the remainder. The DNA was the basis for D and trimming; V, J and clone size are from that table. The sample includes 200,000 to 300,000 clones, with around nine tenths observed a single time. The top ten clones comprise approximately 2.4% of the sample.

The germline V gene specifies MNHEY as CDR1 and SVGAGI as CDR2. The CDR3 numbers 15 residues from cysteine through phenylalanine. The read is trimmed to its CDR3 DNA, 45 bases read in frame from base 1. V is trimmed back by 5 bases and J by 7 bases, and the junction contains 5 bases that no gene match accounts for. A remark on this clone: No cognate antigen has been identified for it. Base qualities are missing; no much larger clone stands one base away.

Recombination linked TRBV6-5 to TRBJ2-2, with 12 bases matching TRBD2. The sample comprised PBMCs or T cells enriched from blood (not recorded which). This TCR was sampled from a woman in her late teens or twenties who had recovered from COVID-19. CDR3 protein: CASSLAGGPHGELFF. In nucleotide form, the sequence is TGTGCCAGCAGTCTAGCGGGGGGGCCGCACGGGGAGCTGTTTTTT.